Each of the 18 T cell receptor beta chains below was sequenced from the same sample in a study of CD8 T cells in Susac syndrome. Reverse transcription used 0.5 to 1 ug RNA and random hexamers. One entry per CDR3 protein results from TCRdb running MiXCR on the immunoSEQ multiplex PCR reads. The sample consists of about 130,000 distinct CDR3 sequences, just under 95% of them appearing once. Sequencing was performed on CD8+ T cells from PBMCs. These receptors were collected from a human donor with Susac syndrome.

The chain recombines TRBV3-1 with TRBJ2-5, with 7 positions matching TRBD2. Trimming removed 1 base from V and 4 bases from J; junction bases left unmatched: 9. CDR1 and CDR2 (germline): LGHDT, YNNKEL (reference sequence). The CDR3 runs to 16 residues. In DNA, the CDR3 is TGTGCCAGCAGCCAAGGCCCCGGGGAGGGACGAGAGACCCAGTACTTC. This sequence encodes CASSQGPGEGRETQYF.

The chain carries TRBV4-1 and TRBJ1-4, with 7 positions matching TRBD1. The J segment lost 3 bases and the V segment lost 0 bases, leaving 7 bases of the junction unmatched. The CDR3 has 17 amino acids. From germline, CDR1 is MGHRA and CDR2 YSYEKL. The CDR3 spells CASSQEDRAVANEKLFF. CDR3 sequence (DNA): TGCGCCAGCAGCCAAGAAGACAGGGCCGTGGCTAATGAAAAACTGTTTTTT.

This rearrangement joins TRBV7-6 to TRBJ2-1; D may be TRBD2 (6 bases). The CDR3 covers 12 residues. Between the trimmed V and J ends, which lost 6 bases and 7 bases, there was a span of 10 bases. CDR1 and CDR2 (germline): SGHVS, FNYEAQ. The CDR3 bases are TGTGCCAGCAGGACTAGTGGTAATGAGCAGTTCTTC. It is translated as CASRTSGNEQFF.

The chain carries TRBV9 and TRBJ2-5; D possibly uses TRBD1 or TRBD2 (6 bases each). There are 17 residues in the CDR3. CDR1 is SGDLS and CDR2 is YYNGEE in the germline V gene. Trimming stripped 4 bases from V and 1 base from J, with 20 bases between. CDR3 sequence: CASSPGEDVRLQETQYF. The DNA of the CDR3 is TGTGCCAGCAGCCCAGGGGAGGACGTCCGCCTCCAAGAGACCCAGTACTTC.

The rearrangement uses TRBV7-8 and TRBJ2-3; D remains unclear. The CDR3 totals 13 residues. Trimming took off 5 bases at V and 10 bases at J, with 16 bases between the two ends. Germline values: CDR1 SGHVS, CDR2 FQNEAQ. The CDR3 sequence is CASSPPAAVAQYF. The CDR3 DNA is TGTGCCAGCAGCCCCCCGGCGGCGGTAGCGCAGTATTTT.

The CDR3 DNA follows: TGTGCCAGCAGCTTGGGGCAGGGGAGCACTGAAGCTTTCTTT. Its translation: CASSLGQGSTEAFF. The chain recombines TRBV5-6 with TRBJ1-1; D is perhaps TRBD1 (6 bases). V was pared by 0 bases and J by 4 bases, with 10 bases between. This CDR3 comprises 14 residues. CDR1 and CDR2 from the germline V gene are SGHDT and YYEEEE.

The chain joins TRBV4-1 to TRBJ2-7; D call uncertain. V was cut by 3 bases and J by 0 bases, with 6 bases left in between. Germline CDR1 is MGHRA and CDR2 is YSYEKL. This CDR3 spans 13 amino acids. CDR3 sequence reads: CASSHEISYEQYF. The CDR3 nucleotides are TGCGCCAGCAGCCATGAGATCTCCTACGAGCAGTACTTC.

This chain links TRBV24-1 with TRBJ2-4; a weak D match, TRBD2 (5 bases). This CDR3 is 14 amino acids long. Germline CDR1 and CDR2: KGHDR and SFDVKD. V was cut by 1 base and J by 6 bases, with 9 bases left in between. The CDR3 sequence: CATSDFRRGNIQYF. CDR3 nucleotide sequence: TGTGCCACCAGTGATTTTCGACGGGGAAACATTCAGTACTTC.

This chain joins TRBV6-2 or TRBV6-3 and TRBJ1-5; D is uncertain. V lost 2 bases and J 3 bases, leaving 5 bases between the germline ends. The CDR3 spans 13 residues. Germline CDR1 reads MNHEY; CDR2 reads SVGEGT. CDR3 DNA sequence: TGTGCCAGCAGTTACGGTAACAATCAGCCCCAGCATTTT. As protein: CASSYGNNQPQHF.

In its sample, this clonotype was seen once. The chain has TRBV5-4 and TRBJ2-2; a weak D match, TRBD1 (5 bases). The germline V and J ends were trimmed by 4 bases and 5 bases, with 18 bases remaining between them. The CDR3 covers 16 residues. The germline V gene encodes CDR1 SGHNT and CDR2 YYREEE (reference sequence). CDR3 protein: CASSPSRQTQTGELFF. For the CDR3, the DNA is TGTGCCAGCAGCCCATCACGACAGACTCAAACCGGGGAGCTGTTTTTT.

This clonotype was seen a single time. The chain has TRBV18 and TRBJ2-5; D is unclear. This CDR3 spans 16 amino acids. From germline, CDR1 is KGHSH and CDR2 LQKENI. Trimming pared 2 bases from V and 1 base from J, leaving 14 bases between. The DNA for the CDR3 is TGTGCCAGCTCACCAATGGACCGGAGATCCCAAGAGACCCAGTACTTC. Protein sequence: CASSPMDRRSQETQYF.

This chain uses TRBV29-1 with TRBJ2-5; D is unresolved. The V gene's germline CDR1 is SQVTM and CDR2 ANQGSEA. Between the trimmed V and J ends, which lost 7 bases and 5 bases, there was a span of 17 bases. The CDR3 length is 13 residues. The chain's CDR3 is CSAVKGATETQYF. The CDR3 DNA sequence: TGCAGCGCCGTAAAAGGCGCTACGGAGACCCAGTACTTC.

The J gene is TRBJ2-1, the V gene TRBV5-4, with D unresolved. CDR1 is SGHNT, CDR2 YYREEE, per germline (reference sequence). This CDR3 region has 15 residues. Trimming left V 0 bases short and J 0 bases short, with 7 bases between. CDR3 sequence reads: CASSLDSLSYNEQFF. Written as DNA, the CDR3 is TGTGCCAGCAGCTTGGACAGCCTCTCCTACAATGAGCAGTTCTTC.

V and J are TRBV28 and TRBJ1-1; no definite D call. V lost 5 bases, J lost 3 bases, and 7 bases lay in between. The CDR3 is 12 amino acids. Per germline, CDR1 MDHEN and CDR2 SYDVKM. The DNA of the CDR3 is TGTGCCAGCAGTCCTCCCGACACTGAAGCTTTCTTT. Residues: CASSPPDTEAFF.

The V call is TRBV9, the J call TRBJ1-1; D might be TRBD1 (6 bases). Germline V gives CDR1 SGDLS, CDR2 YYNGEE. V was shortened by 4 bases and J by 7 bases, with 14 bases between the two germline ends. The CDR3 length is 13 residues. The CDR3 loop is CASSRQGRDEAFF. The CDR3 coding sequence is TGTGCCAGCAGCCGTCAGGGGCGGGATGAAGCTTTCTTT.

The genes are TRBV4-1 and TRBJ2-7; D gene uncertain. V was shortened by 0 bases and J by 6 bases, with 15 bases between the two germline ends. The germline V gene has CDR1 MGHRA and CDR2 YSYEKL. This CDR3 contains 15 residues. In nucleotides, the CDR3 is TGCGCCAGCAGCCAAGATCGGTCTGGGGTCGGCGAGCAGTACTTC. It is translated as CASSQDRSGVGEQYF.

V usage is TRBV6-1 and J usage is TRBJ1-1; TRBD1 matches at 11 bases. This CDR3 has 16 amino acids. Germline V gives CDR1 MNHNS, CDR2 SASEGT. Trimming cost V 6 bases and J 4 bases; bases outside gene matches: 10. The chain's CDR3 is CASSEWTGGLGTEAFF. CDR3 bases: TGTGCCAGCAGCGAATGGACAGGGGGCTTGGGCACTGAAGCTTTCTTT.

The gene calls are TRBV12-5 and TRBJ2-7; perhaps TRBD2 as D (6 bases). The length of the CDR3 is 13 residues. Germline V gives CDR1 LGHNT, CDR2 FRNRAP. V dropped 6 bases and J dropped 2 bases, with 11 bases sitting between them. CDR3 nucleotides: TGTGCTAGTGGCCCGGGGGTGGCCTACGAGCAGTACTTC. It encodes CASGPGVAYEQYF.